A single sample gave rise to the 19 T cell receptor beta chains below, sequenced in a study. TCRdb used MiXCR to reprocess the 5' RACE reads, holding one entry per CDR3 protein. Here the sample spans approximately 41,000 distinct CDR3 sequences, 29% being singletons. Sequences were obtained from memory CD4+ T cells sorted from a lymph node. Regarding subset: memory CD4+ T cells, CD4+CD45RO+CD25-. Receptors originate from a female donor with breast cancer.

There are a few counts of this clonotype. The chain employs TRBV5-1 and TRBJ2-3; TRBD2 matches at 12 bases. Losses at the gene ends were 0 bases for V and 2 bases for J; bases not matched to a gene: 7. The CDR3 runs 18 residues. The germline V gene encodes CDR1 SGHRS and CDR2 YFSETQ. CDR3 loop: CASSLAALAGGDTDTQYF. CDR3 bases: TGCGCCAGCAGCTTGGCGGCTCTAGCGGGGGGGGACACAGATACGCAGTATTTT.

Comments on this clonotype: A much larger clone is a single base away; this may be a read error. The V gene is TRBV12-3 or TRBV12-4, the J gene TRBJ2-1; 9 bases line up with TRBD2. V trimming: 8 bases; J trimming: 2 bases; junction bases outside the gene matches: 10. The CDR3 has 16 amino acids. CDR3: CASGSQTSGTYNEQFF. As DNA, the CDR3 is TGTGCCAGCGGTTCACAGACTAGCGGAACCTACAATGAGCAGTTCTTC.

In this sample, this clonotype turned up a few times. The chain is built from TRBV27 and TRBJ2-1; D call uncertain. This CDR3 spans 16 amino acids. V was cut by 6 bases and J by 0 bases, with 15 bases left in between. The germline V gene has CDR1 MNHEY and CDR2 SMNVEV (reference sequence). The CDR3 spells CASSQTGPSSYNEQFF. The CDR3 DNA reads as TGTGCCAGCAGCCAGACCGGGCCAAGCTCCTACAATGAGCAGTTCTTC.

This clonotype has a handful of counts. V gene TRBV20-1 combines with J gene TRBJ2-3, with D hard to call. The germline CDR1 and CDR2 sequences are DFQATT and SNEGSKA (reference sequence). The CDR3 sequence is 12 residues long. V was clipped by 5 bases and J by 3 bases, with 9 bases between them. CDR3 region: CSAGIPTDTQYF. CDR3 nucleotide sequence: TGCAGTGCTGGGATCCCAACAGATACGCAGTATTTT.

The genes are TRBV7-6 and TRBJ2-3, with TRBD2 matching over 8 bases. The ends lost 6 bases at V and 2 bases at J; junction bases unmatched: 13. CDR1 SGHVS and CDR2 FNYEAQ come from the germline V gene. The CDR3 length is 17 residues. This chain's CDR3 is CASSPHRLAGITDTQYF. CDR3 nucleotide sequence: TGTGCCAGCAGTCCTCACCGCTTAGCGGGAATCACAGATACGCAGTATTTT.

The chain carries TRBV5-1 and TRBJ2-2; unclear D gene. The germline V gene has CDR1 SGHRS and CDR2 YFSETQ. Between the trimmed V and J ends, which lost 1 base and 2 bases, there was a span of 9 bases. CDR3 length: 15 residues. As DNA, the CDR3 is TGCGCCAGCAGCTTGAGCAGGCCAAACACCGGGGAGCTGTTTTTT. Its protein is CASSLSRPNTGELFF.

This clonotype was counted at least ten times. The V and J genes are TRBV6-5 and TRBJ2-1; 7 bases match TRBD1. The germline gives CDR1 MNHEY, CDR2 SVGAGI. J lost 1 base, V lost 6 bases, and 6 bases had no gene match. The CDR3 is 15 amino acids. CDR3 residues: CASRKDRWSYNEQFF. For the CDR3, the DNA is TGTGCCAGCAGAAAGGACAGGTGGTCCTACAATGAGCAGTTCTTC.

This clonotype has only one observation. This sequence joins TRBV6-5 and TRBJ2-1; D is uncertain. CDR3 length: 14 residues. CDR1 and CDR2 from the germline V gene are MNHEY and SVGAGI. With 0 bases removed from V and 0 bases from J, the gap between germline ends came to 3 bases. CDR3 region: CASSYSDSYNEQFF. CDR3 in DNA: TGTGCCAGCAGTTACTCAGACTCCTACAATGAGCAGTTCTTC.

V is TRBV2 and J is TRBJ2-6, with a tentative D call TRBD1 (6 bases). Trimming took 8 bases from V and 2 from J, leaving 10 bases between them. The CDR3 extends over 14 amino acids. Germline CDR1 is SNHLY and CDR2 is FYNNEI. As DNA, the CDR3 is TGTGCCAGCTACAGGGTCCCTGGGGCCAACGTCCTGACTTTC. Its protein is CASYRVPGANVLTF.

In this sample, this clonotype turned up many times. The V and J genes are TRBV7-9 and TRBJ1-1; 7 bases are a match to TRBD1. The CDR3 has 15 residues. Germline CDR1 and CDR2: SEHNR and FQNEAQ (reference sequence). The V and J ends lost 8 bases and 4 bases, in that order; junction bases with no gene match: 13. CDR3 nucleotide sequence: TGTGCCAGCGGTGGCAGGGGGAATGTAATCACTGAAGCTTTCTTT. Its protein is CASGGRGNVITEAFF.

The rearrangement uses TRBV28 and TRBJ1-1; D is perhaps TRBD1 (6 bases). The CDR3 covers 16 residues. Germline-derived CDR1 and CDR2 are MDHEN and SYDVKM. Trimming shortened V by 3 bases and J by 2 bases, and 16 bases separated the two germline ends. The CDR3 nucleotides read TGTGCCAGCAGTTTCAAGGCAGGAGGGGGAAACACTGAAGCTTTCTTT. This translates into CASSFKAGGGNTEAFF.

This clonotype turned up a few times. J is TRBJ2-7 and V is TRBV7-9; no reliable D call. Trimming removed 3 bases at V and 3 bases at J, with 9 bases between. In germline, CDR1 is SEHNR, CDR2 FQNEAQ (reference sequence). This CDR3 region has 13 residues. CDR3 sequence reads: CASSFEQIYEQYF. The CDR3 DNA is TGTGCCAGCAGCTTTGAACAGATCTACGAGCAGTACTTC.

The CDR3 sequence: CASSSGTAFYEQYF. The DNA of the CDR3 is TGTGCCAGCAGCTCCGGGACAGCCTTCTACGAGCAGTACTTC. The chain links TRBV5-5 to TRBJ2-7; 7 positions agree with TRBD1. The J segment lost 3 bases and the V segment lost 3 bases, leaving 6 bases of the junction unmatched. The length of the CDR3 is 14 residues. From germline, CDR1 is SGHKS and CDR2 YYEKEE (reference sequence).

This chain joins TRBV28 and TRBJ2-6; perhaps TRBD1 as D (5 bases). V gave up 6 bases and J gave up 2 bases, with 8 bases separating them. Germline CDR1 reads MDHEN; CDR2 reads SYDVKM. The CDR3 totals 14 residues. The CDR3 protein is CASRGEAGANVLTF. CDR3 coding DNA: TGTGCCAGCAGAGGGGAAGCTGGGGCCAACGTCCTGACTTTC.

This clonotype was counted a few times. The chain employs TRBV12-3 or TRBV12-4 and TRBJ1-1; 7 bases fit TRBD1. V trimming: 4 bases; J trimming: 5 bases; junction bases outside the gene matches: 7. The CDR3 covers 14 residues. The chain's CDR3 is CASSWTGGTTEAFF. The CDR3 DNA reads TGTGCCAGCAGTTGGACAGGTGGAACGACTGAAGCTTTCTTT.

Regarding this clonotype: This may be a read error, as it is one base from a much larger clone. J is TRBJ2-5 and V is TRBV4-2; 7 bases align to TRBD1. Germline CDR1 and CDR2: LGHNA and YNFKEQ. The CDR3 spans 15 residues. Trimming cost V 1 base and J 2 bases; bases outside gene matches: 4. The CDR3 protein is CASSQVSGQQETQYF. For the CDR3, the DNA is TGTGCCAGCAGCCAAGTTTCGGGACAGCAAGAGACCCAGTACTTC.

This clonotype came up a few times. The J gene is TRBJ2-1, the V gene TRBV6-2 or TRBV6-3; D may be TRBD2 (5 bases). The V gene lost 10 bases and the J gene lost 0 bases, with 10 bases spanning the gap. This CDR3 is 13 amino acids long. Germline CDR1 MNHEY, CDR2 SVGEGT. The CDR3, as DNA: TGTGCCACCTTAAGCGGCTCCTACAATGAGCAGTTCTTC. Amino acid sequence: CATLSGSYNEQFF.

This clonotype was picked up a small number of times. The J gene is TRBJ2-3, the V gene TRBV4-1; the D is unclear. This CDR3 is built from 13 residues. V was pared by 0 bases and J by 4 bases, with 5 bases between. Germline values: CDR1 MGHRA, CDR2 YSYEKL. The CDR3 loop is CASSQERPDTQYF. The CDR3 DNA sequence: TGCGCCAGCAGCCAAGAGCGGCCAGATACGCAGTATTTT.

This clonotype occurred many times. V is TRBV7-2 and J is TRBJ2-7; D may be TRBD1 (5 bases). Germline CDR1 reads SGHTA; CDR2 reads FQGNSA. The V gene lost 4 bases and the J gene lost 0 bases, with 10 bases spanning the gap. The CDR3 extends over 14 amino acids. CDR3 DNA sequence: TGTGCCAGCAGCTACAGGTTAAGCTCCTACGAGCAGTACTTC. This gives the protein CASSYRLSSYEQYF.